Listed here are 31 T cell receptor beta chains from one sample, sequenced in a study of metastatic and nonmetastatic thyroid tumors. Thyroid surgery had not been preceded by any treatment in any patient. TCRdb reanalyzed the PCR reads via MiXCR. The sample has about 6,200 clones, approximately 31% seen once. The sequenced sample was adjacent normal tissue. Receptors originate from a female donor with papillary thyroid cancer or a benign thyroid nodule (not recorded which). Some clones in this sample may be carry-over from other donors' samples.

This clone was recorded a few times. This rearrangement joins TRBV20-1 to TRBJ2-3; 8 nucleotides line up with TRBD2. Germline assignment: CDR1 DFQATT and CDR2 SNEGSKA (reference sequence). Losses at the gene ends were 3 bases for V and 6 bases for J; bases not matched to a gene: 8. The CDR3 runs to 14 residues. The CDR3 DNA sequence: TGCAGTGCTAGTCCAACGGGAGGGCCGGATACGCAGTATTTT. Translating gives CSASPTGGPDTQYF.

This rearrangement joins TRBV10-2 to TRBJ2-2; the match to TRBD2 covers 9 bases. The length of the CDR3 is 19 residues. V lost 0 bases and J lost 2; bases outside the gene matches: 10. The V gene's germline CDR1 is WSHSY and CDR2 SAAADI. CDR3 coding DNA: TGCGCCAGCAGTGAGTCGAGGGGCGCGGGAGGGCCTAACACCGGGGAGCTGTTTTTT. Protein product: CASSESRGAGGPNTGELFF.

The V call is TRBV5-1, the J call TRBJ2-7; D may be TRBD1 (6 bases). The V end was cut by 4 bases, the J end by 2 bases, with 10 bases between. The V gene's germline CDR1 is SGHRS and CDR2 YFSETQ. CDR3 length: 13 residues. CDR3 amino acids: CASSPDSPYEQYF. In DNA form, the CDR3 reads TGCGCCAGCAGCCCGGACAGCCCCTACGAGCAGTACTTC.

This clone was found a few times. CDR3 DNA sequence: TGCAGTGCTAGAGATTCAGGGGAAACGGATCAGCCCCAGCATTTT. Translated, it gives CSARDSGETDQPQHF. V is TRBV20-1 and J is TRBJ1-5, with a tentative D call TRBD1 (6 bases). CDR1 and CDR2 (germline): DFQATT, SNEGSKA (reference sequence). Trimming removed 0 bases at V and 5 bases at J, with 14 bases between. This CDR3 has 15 residues.

The chain uses TRBV5-5 and TRBJ1-1; D is possibly TRBD1 (5 bases). V was trimmed by 1 base and J by 3 bases, leaving 13 bases between them. The germline V gene has CDR1 SGHKS and CDR2 YYEKEE (reference sequence). The CDR3 length is 15 residues. The CDR3 DNA reads as TGTGCCAGCAGCTTGTTATCAGGGAAGGACACTGAAGCTTTCTTT. Translation gives CASSLLSGKDTEAFF. Complete variable domain (other parts from reference TRBV5-5 and TRBJ1-1): DAGVTQSPTHLIKTRGQQVTLRCSPISGHKSVSWYQQVLGQGPQFIFQYYEKEERGRGNFPDRFSARQFPNYSSELNVNALLLGDSALYLCASSLLSGKDTEAFFGQGTRLTVV.

The CDR3 coding sequence is TGCGCCAGCAGCCCAGCGGGAGGAGAGGCCAATGAGCAGTTCTTC. This gives the protein CASSPAGGEANEQFF. V and J are TRBV5-1 and TRBJ2-1, with 9 bases that match TRBD2. This CDR3 spans 15 amino acids. Germline V gives CDR1 SGHRS, CDR2 YFSETQ. With 4 bases clipped from V and 6 bases from J, the junction kept 8 bases outside the gene matches.

The V and J genes are TRBV11-3 and TRBJ2-7; 11 positions match TRBD1. Germline-derived CDR1 and CDR2 are SGHNT and YENEEA. The ends lost 4 bases at V and 6 bases at J; junction bases unmatched: 8. CDR3 length: 15 residues. The CDR3 DNA sequence: TGTGCCAGCAGCTCTTTCGGACAGGGGGCGTCCGAGCAGTACTTC. Translated, it gives CASSSFGQGASEQYF.

This clone appeared many times. The J gene is TRBJ2-7, the V gene TRBV6-2 or TRBV6-3; D remains ambiguous. CDR1 is MNHEY, CDR2 SVGEGT, per germline. The CDR3 is made up of 16 amino acids. V was clipped by 0 bases and J by 3 bases, with 15 bases between them. The CDR3: CASSYSMVSGDYEQYF. DNA of the CDR3: TGTGCCAGCAGTTACTCGATGGTCTCGGGTGACTACGAGCAGTACTTC.

The V call is TRBV25-1, the J call TRBJ2-7; 12 nucleotides agree with TRBD2. Trimming took 3 bases from V and 3 from J; bases not matched to a gene: 9. Per the germline V gene, CDR1 is MGHDK and CDR2 is SYGVNS. The CDR3 length is 17 residues. The CDR3 DNA reads as TGTGCCAGCAGTGAGGGGCCTAGCGGGAGGGCCAGCTACGAGCAGTACTTC. Its translation is CASSEGPSGRASYEQYF.

This chain links TRBV24-1 with TRBJ2-2, with a tentative D call TRBD1 (5 bases). With 0 bases removed from V and 0 bases from J, the gap between germline ends came to 13 bases. Germline assignment: CDR1 KGHDR and CDR2 SFDVKD. This CDR3 is 18 amino acids long. The CDR3 bases are TGTGCCACCAGTGATTTGCCGGCACAGGCTACGAACACCGGGGAGCTGTTTTTT. Translated: CATSDLPAQATNTGELFF.

This clone has a handful of counts. The chain is built from TRBV25-1 and TRBJ1-1; D is possibly TRBD1 (5 bases). The CDR3 spans 15 residues. Trimming pared 1 base from V and 4 bases from J, leaving 13 bases between. Germline V gene sequence: CDR1 MGHDK, CDR2 SYGVNS. CDR3 in DNA: TGTGCCAGCAGTGAATTTGCAGGGATGGTCACTGAAGCTTTCTTT. This translates into CASSEFAGMVTEAFF.

This chain joins TRBV29-1 and TRBJ1-1; D remains unclear. The germline gives CDR1 SQVTM, CDR2 ANQGSEA. This CDR3 has 13 residues. V lost 3 bases and J lost 1, with 9 bases in between. The CDR3 region is CSVESHTNTEAFF. CDR3 nucleotides: TGCAGCGTTGAGTCACATACGAACACTGAAGCTTTCTTT.

This clone has just a few counts. The chain couples TRBV27 to TRBJ2-2, with TRBD2 as a possible D gene (5 bases). Germline V lookup: CDR1 MNHEY, CDR2 SMNVEV (reference sequence). Trimming removed 6 bases at V and 5 bases at J, with 22 bases between. The CDR3 sequence is 17 residues long. This CDR3 is CASRPLGETGETGELFF. CDR3 bases: TGTGCCAGCAGACCCCTCGGGGAAACCGGGGAAACCGGGGAGCTGTTTTTT.

The chain combines TRBV6-1 with TRBJ2-5; D is undetermined. This CDR3 has 13 amino acids. CDR1 and CDR2 from the germline V gene are MNHNS and SASEGT. With 4 bases removed from V and 7 bases from J, the gap between germline ends came to 13 bases. The CDR3 region has the DNA TGTGCCAGCAGTGTTACTCAATCAGGGACCCAGTACTTC. It codes for CASSVTQSGTQYF.

The chain couples TRBV28 to TRBJ2-7; D is unclear. The CDR3 consists of 12 residues. V was trimmed by 2 bases and J by 4 bases, leaving 6 bases between them. Germline values: CDR1 MDHEN, CDR2 SYDVKM. The CDR3 sequence is CASSLQRYEQYF. The CDR3 DNA reads TGTGCCAGCAGTTTACAGAGATACGAGCAGTACTTC.

J is TRBJ2-7 and V is TRBV15; maybe TRBD2 (6 bases). The germline V and J ends were trimmed by 2 bases and 7 bases, with 21 bases remaining between them. The germline V gene encodes CDR1 LNHNV and CDR2 YYDKDF (reference sequence). CDR3 size: 16 residues. DNA of the CDR3: TGTGCCACCAGCAGACCTACTGGGCTACTAGCCCCTGAGCAGTACTTC. The encoded protein is CATSRPTGLLAPEQYF.

As for this clone: At one end, the junction sequence differs from germline, possibly due to a read error. The chain employs TRBV6-1 and TRBJ2-7; no reliable D call. CDR3 length: 11 amino acids. Germline-derived CDR1 and CDR2 are MNHNS and SASEGT. CDR3 region: CASSGPYGQYF. CDR3 nucleotide sequence: TGTGCCAGCAGTGGCCCCTACGGGCAGTACTTC.

The V and J genes are TRBV6-1 and TRBJ1-1, with 9 bases aligning to TRBD1. The CDR3 contains 14 residues. With 6 bases clipped from V and 6 bases from J, the junction kept 8 bases outside the gene matches. Germline V gives CDR1 MNHNS, CDR2 SASEGT. The CDR3 DNA reads TGTGCCAGCAGCCACGACAGGGGGATCTCTGAAGCTTTCTTT. This encodes CASSHDRGISEAFF.

The sample holds many counts of this clone. The chain combines TRBV6-2 or TRBV6-3 with TRBJ2-6, with a tentative D call TRBD1 (5 bases). The CDR3 contains 14 residues. The ends were cut back, 4 bases at V and 2 bases at J, with 6 bases in the middle. Germline loops: CDR1 MNHEY, CDR2 SVGEGT. This CDR3 is CASSWTTGANVLTF. CDR3 nucleotides: TGTGCCAGCAGTTGGACAACTGGGGCCAACGTCCTGACTTTC.

A word on this clone: Mismatch with germline at one junction end may stem from a read error. CDR3 region: CASSLEGARDSPPHF. DNA for the CDR3: TGTGCCAGCAGCTTAGAGGGGGCGAGAGATTCACCCCCCCACTTT. The chain is built from TRBV11-2 and TRBJ1-6; D might be TRBD1 (6 bases). The CDR3 length is 15 residues. Germline loops: CDR1 SGHAT, CDR2 FQNNGV.

The rearrangement links TRBV20-1 to TRBJ1-2; D unresolved. CDR1 DFQATT and CDR2 SNEGSKA come from the germline V gene (reference sequence). V was pared by 6 bases and J by 0 bases, with 17 bases between. The CDR3 consists of 15 residues. The CDR3 DNA sequence: TGCAGTGCGAGCCCAGTGGGCCGAACTAACTATGGCTACACCTTC. It is translated as CSASPVGRTNYGYTF.

CDR3 protein: CASHPIAATSSYEQYF. The CDR3, as DNA: TGTGCCAGCCATCCCATAGCGGCAACTAGCTCCTACGAGCAGTACTTC. The chain couples TRBV28 to TRBJ2-7; TRBD2 might be the D (6 bases). The CDR3 sequence is 16 residues long. The V and J ends lost 8 bases and 0 bases respectively, with 20 bases between them. CDR1 is MDHEN, CDR2 SYDVKM, per germline.

The chain uses TRBV6-1 and TRBJ2-2; 7 bases agree with TRBD1. Germline V lookup: CDR1 MNHNS, CDR2 SASEGT. V trimming: 6 bases; J trimming: 6 bases; junction bases outside the gene matches: 7. The CDR3 length is 14 residues. CDR3 sequence: CASRHGTVAGELFF. For the CDR3, the DNA is TGTGCCAGCAGGCACGGGACAGTCGCCGGGGAGCTGTTTTTT.

This clone was counted a few times. The chain's CDR3 is CASSIWGNTEAFF. The CDR3 coding sequence is TGTGCCAGTAGTATTTGGGGGAACACTGAAGCTTTCTTT. The chain has TRBV19 and TRBJ1-1; D not resolved. This CDR3 is 13 amino acids long. The germline CDR1 and CDR2 sequences are LNHDA and SQIVND (reference sequence). V lost 3 bases to trimming and J lost 1 base, with 6 bases between them. Complete variable domain (other parts from reference TRBV19 and TRBJ1-1): DGGITQSPKYLFRKEGQNVTLSCEQNLNHDAMYWYRQDPGQGLRLIYYSQIVNDFQKGDIAEGYSVSREKKESFPLTVTSAQKNPTAFYLCASSIWGNTEAFFGQGTRLTVV.

This clone has just one count. V usage is TRBV12-3 or TRBV12-4 and J usage is TRBJ1-1; 7 bases match TRBD1. Trimming removed 4 bases from V and 11 bases from J; junction bases left unmatched: 16. The CDR3 contains 15 residues. The CDR3 protein is CASSYIQGENTDAFF. The CDR3 nucleotides are TGTGCCAGCAGTTATATCCAGGGGGAGAACACGGATGCTTTCTTT.

Concerning this clone itself: Germline and junction disagree at one end, which may indicate a read error. This chain connects TRBV11-2 to TRBJ2-3; perhaps TRBD1 as D (6 bases). The CDR3 is made up of 15 amino acids. CDR1 SGHAT and CDR2 FQNNGV come from the germline V gene. As DNA, the CDR3 is TGTGCCAGCAGCTTAGTGGGGACACGCACAGGTACGCAGTATTTT. This sequence encodes CASSLVGTRTGTQYF.

The CDR3 coding sequence is TGCGCCAGCAGCTGGGGACTGAACTACGAGCAGTACTTC. It translates to CASSWGLNYEQYF. This chain joins TRBV5-1 and TRBJ2-7; D possibly corresponds to TRBD2 (6 bases). The V end was cut by 3 bases, the J end by 3 bases, with 10 bases between. The CDR3 is 13 residues long. In germline, CDR1 is SGHRS, CDR2 YFSETQ. The entire variable domain, with the rest obtained from reference TRBV5-1 and TRBJ2-7, is as follows: KAGVTQTPRYLIKTRGQQVTLSCSPISGHRSVSWYQQTPGQGLQFLFEYFSETQRNKGNFPGRFSGRQFSNSRSEMNVSTLELGDSALYLCASSWGLNYEQYFGPGTRLTVT.

This rearrangement joins TRBV5-1 to TRBJ1-2; TRBD1 matches at 8 bases. V was pared by 3 bases and J by 2 bases, with 6 bases of the junction left unmatched. From germline, CDR1 is SGHRS and CDR2 YFSETQ. This CDR3 is 15 amino acids long. The CDR3 is CASSSGTGPNYGYTF. In DNA, the CDR3 is TGCGCCAGCAGCTCCGGGACAGGCCCGAACTATGGCTACACCTTC.

This rearrangement joins TRBV28 to TRBJ2-7; tentatively, D is TRBD2 (6 bases). Germline assignment: CDR1 MDHEN and CDR2 SYDVKM. The CDR3 totals 16 residues. The germline V and J ends were trimmed by 4 bases and 0 bases, with 16 bases remaining between them. The CDR3 DNA reads as TGTGCCAGCAGTTCTCTCCTAGCGTTAAGCTCCTACGAGCAGTACTTC. Translated, it gives CASSSLLALSSYEQYF.

The rearrangement links TRBV27 to TRBJ1-2; tentatively, D is TRBD1 (5 bases). The CDR3 has 12 residues. Germline CDR1 and CDR2: MNHEY and SMNVEV (reference sequence). V was clipped by 5 bases and J by 8 bases, with 12 bases between them. CDR3 amino acids: CASSPLGDGYTF. DNA of the CDR3: TGTGCCAGCAGTCCACTTGGGGACGGCTACACCTTC.

This clone was recorded a few times. V is TRBV7-2 and J is TRBJ1-2, with D unclear. V was pared by 5 bases and J by 8 bases, with 9 bases between. Germline loops: CDR1 SGHTA, CDR2 FQGNSA. The CDR3 covers 11 residues. The CDR3 spells CASSPPRGYTF. The CDR3 nucleotides are TGTGCCAGCAGCCCACCCCGGGGCTACACCTTC.